This T cell receptor (beta chain) was sequenced in a study of cytomegalovirus exposure and HLA in healthy donors. CDR1 and CDR2 from the germline V gene are SEHNR and FQNEAQ (reference sequence). Deletions cut 11 bases from V and 6 bases from J, with 13 bases between. The CDR3 is 12 residues long. The PCR employed 60 Vbeta primers together with 13 Jbeta primers. The method was immunoSEQ multiplex PCR; TCRdb's version includes in-frame clones alone and lacks a portion of them. The table lists about 150,000 clones, roughly 80% of them singletons, with around 3.2% in the top ten. Concerning this clone: Its antigen is still unknown.

Study-level results: Segments of the TCR beta V type were, in most cases, productive about 90% or about 30% of the time in an earlier analysis. Association of a missense DCLRE1C variant with TCR beta V- and J-gene trimming was reported in a later analysis. Rates of TCR association differed by HLA locus in a later analysis, with DRB1 highest and HLA-C lowest. It was reported in a later analysis that an Asian-associated ancestry cluster showed fewer N-insertions than the roughly 670-donor mean.

V is TRBV7-9 and J is TRBJ2-2, with D tentatively TRBD1 (5 bases). The specimen was PBMCs. This TCR was sampled from a human donor in good health. CDR3 bases: TGTGCCGGGGCAGACTCGCCCGGGGAGCTGTTTTTT. Encoded protein: CAGADSPGELFF.